The TCR beta chain described here comes from a study of blood T cell repertoires in COVID-19. This study enrolled people aged roughly 18 to 89 from about 26 US geographic areas. Symptom resolution, clearance, or two negative PCRs marked the recovered donors of Cohort 3. The CDR3 consists of 14 residues. Per germline, CDR1 SGHVS and CDR2 FQNEAQ. V lost 0 bases to trimming and J lost 2 bases, with 7 bases between them. In the study's own analysis: Amplification with reference gene primers provided the estimates of nucleated cell counts. Generated by immunoSEQ multiplex PCR, the TCRdb table keeps only in-frame clones and is missing some. From that table come the V and J calls and clone size; the DNA was used to work out D and trimming. The sample contains hundreds of thousands of clones, more than 75% of which appear only once.

The chain employs TRBV7-8 and TRBJ2-5; D is perhaps TRBD1 (5 bases). The TCR sequence derives from a woman between 45 and 60 years old who had recovered from COVID-19. Material: PBMCs or T cells enriched from blood (not recorded which). DNA for the CDR3: TGTGCCAGCAGCTTAGCAGGGGTGCAAGAGACCCAGTACTTC. Its translation is CASSLAGVQETQYF.